The 9 T cell receptor beta chains presented below share a single source sample, sequenced in a study of chemoradiotherapy in HPV16-positive cancers. Sequencing used immunoSEQ multiplex PCR; TCRdb keeps in-frame clones, though not all of them. This sample has fewer than 3,000 clones, with about 80% found just once. Sequencing used tumor tissue, obtained from a patient who underwent chemoradiotherapy. These receptors were taken from a human donor with HPV-associated anogenital cancer.

The V and J genes are TRBV19 and TRBJ1-2, with D possibly matching TRBD1 (5 bases). Looked up from germline, CDR1 is LNHDA and CDR2 is SQIVND (reference sequence). V was trimmed by 6 bases and J by 3 bases, leaving 17 bases between them. The CDR3 spans 15 residues. CDR3 in amino acids: CASSPVGGRDYGYTF. The CDR3 nucleotides read TGTGCCAGTAGCCCCGTTGGGGGTAGGGACTATGGCTACACCTTC.

The genes are TRBV2 and TRBJ1-2; D possibly corresponds to TRBD1 (6 bases). Trimming stripped 4 bases from V and 8 bases from J, with 17 bases between. The CDR3 loop spans 14 amino acids. Germline CDR1 reads SNHLY; CDR2 reads FYNNEI. Here the CDR3 reads CASSGEGGVAGYTF. CDR3 nucleotides: TGTGCCAGCAGTGGGGAAGGGGGGGTTGCGGGCTACACCTTC.

J is TRBJ2-5 and V is TRBV7-9; no clear D. Trimming took off 3 bases at V and 5 bases at J, with 4 bases between the two ends. This CDR3 comprises 11 residues. Germline V gene sequence: CDR1 SEHNR, CDR2 FQNEAQ (reference sequence). The CDR3 is CASSFGETQYF. CDR3 sequence (DNA): TGTGCCAGCAGCTTTGGGGAGACCCAGTACTTC.

This chain connects TRBV2 to TRBJ1-2; TRBD1 might be the D (6 bases). Trimming pared 6 bases from V and 0 bases from J, leaving 23 bases between. The V gene's germline CDR1 is SNHLY and CDR2 FYNNEI. This CDR3 region has 18 residues. The CDR3 DNA sequence: TGTGCCAGCAGGAAACGACAGGTCGGGCCCGTTTCTAACTATGGCTACACCTTC. This gives the protein CASRKRQVGPVSNYGYTF.

The rearrangement links TRBV18 to TRBJ1-4; D gene ambiguous. This CDR3 spans 15 amino acids. The germline gives CDR1 KGHSH, CDR2 LQKENI. V was cut by 4 bases and J by 0 bases, with 9 bases left in between. In DNA form, the CDR3 reads TGTGCCAGCTCACGGAGCTCTGCAACTAATGAAAAACTGTTTTTT. This sequence encodes CASSRSSATNEKLFF.

This clone was seen a few times. The chain has TRBV10-1 and TRBJ2-4, with 13 bases identical to TRBD2. V lost 0 bases to trimming and J lost 5 bases; unmatched junction nucleotides: 7. Germline V gene data show CDR1 as WNHNN and CDR2 as SYGVQD (reference sequence). The CDR3 is 18 amino acids. The CDR3 DNA follows: TGCGCCAGCAGTGAGTCGAGGACTAGCGGGAGTATCGAAAACATTCAGTACTTC. Translating it yields CASSESRTSGSIENIQYF.

This clone appeared once. The J gene is TRBJ2-7, the V gene TRBV7-1; possible D gene TRBD2, 6 bases. TRBV7-1 is identified as an open reading frame with a role that is uncertain. V was clipped by 4 bases and J by 4 bases, with 11 bases between them. The CDR3 spans 13 residues. The DNA of the CDR3 is TGTGCCAGCAGCTTAGTAGGAGGGTACGAGCAGTACTTC. Protein product: CASSLVGGYEQYF.

Here the CDR3 reads CASAGDSTEAFF. The CDR3 region has the DNA TGCGCCAGCGCTGGGGACAGCACTGAAGCTTTCTTT. This chain joins TRBV5-1 and TRBJ1-1; 7 bases are a match to TRBD1. V was pared by 7 bases and J by 4 bases, with 4 bases of the junction left unmatched. The CDR3 sequence is 12 residues long. Germline V gene sequence: CDR1 SGHRS, CDR2 YFSETQ.

The chain recombines TRBV30 with TRBJ1-1; TRBD1 might be the D (6 bases). The V gene lost 4 bases and the J gene lost 8 bases, with 8 bases spanning the gap. The CDR3 is 10 residues long. Germline values: CDR1 GTSNPN, CDR2 SVGIG (reference sequence). CDR3 in amino acids: CAWMGTEAFF. The CDR3 DNA follows: TGTGCCTGGATGGGGACAGAAGCTTTCTTT. Based on the CDR3 plus reference TRBV30 and TRBJ1-1, the full variable domain is SQTIHQWPATLVQPVGSPLSLECTVEGTSNPNLYWYRQAAGRGLQLLFYSVGIGQISSEVPQNLSASRPQDRQFILSSKKLLLSDSGFYLCAWMGTEAFFGQGTRLTVV.